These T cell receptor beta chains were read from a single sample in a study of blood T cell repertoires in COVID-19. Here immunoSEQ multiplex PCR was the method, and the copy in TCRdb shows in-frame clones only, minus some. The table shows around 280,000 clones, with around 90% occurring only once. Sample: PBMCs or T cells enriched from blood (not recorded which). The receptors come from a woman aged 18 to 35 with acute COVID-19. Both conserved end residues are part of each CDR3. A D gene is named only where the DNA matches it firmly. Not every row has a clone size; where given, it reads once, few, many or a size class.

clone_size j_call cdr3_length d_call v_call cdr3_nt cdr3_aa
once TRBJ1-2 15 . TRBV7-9 TGTGCCAGCAGCTTAGGCGGTATAGTTCTGGATGGCTACACCTTC CASSLGGIVLDGYTF
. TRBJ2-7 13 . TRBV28 TGTGCCAGCAGTTTCCGGGCCACGGGGGAGCAGTACTTC CASSFRATGEQYF
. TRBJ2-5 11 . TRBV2 TGTGCCAGCAGTGTCCGAGAGACCCAGTACTTC CASSVRETQYF
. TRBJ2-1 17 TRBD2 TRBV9 TGTGCCAGCAGCGTAGCTAGCGGGAGACTAATCAGCAATGAGCAGTTCTTC CASSVASGRLISNEQFF
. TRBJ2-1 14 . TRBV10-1 TGCGCCAGCAGCAAATGGGCCGACAACAATGAGCAGTTCTTC CASSKWADNNEQFF
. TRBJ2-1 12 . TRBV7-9 TGTGCCAGCACTAGTTTCTACAATGAGCAGTTCTTC CASTSFYNEQFF
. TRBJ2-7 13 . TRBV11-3 TGTGCCAGCAGCTTAGGCAGGGGCCGCGAGCAGTACTTC CASSLGRGREQYF
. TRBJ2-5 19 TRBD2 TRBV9 TGTGCCAGCAGCGACGAACTAGCGGGAGGATTTTCGGCCCAAGAGACCCAGTACTTC CASSDELAGGFSAQETQYF
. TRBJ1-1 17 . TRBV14 TGTGCCAGCAGCCAAGATCACGGGGTCGTCCTAAACACTGAAGCTTTCTTT CASSQDHGVVLNTEAFF
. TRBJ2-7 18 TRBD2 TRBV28 TGTGCCAGCAGTCCCGGACTAGCGGGGCCGGAATCAAGCTACGAGCAGTACTTC CASSPGLAGPESSYEQYF
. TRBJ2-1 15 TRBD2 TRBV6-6 TGTGCCAGCAGTTATAAGCGGGACTACTACAATGAGCAGTTCTTC CASSYKRDYYNEQFF
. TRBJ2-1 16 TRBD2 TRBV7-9 TGTGCCAGCAGCGGGGCCGGGACTAGCGGGTACAATGAGCAGTTCTTC CASSGAGTSGYNEQFF
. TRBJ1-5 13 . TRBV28 TGTGCCAGCAGTTCCACTCCCGACATCCACCTACATTTT CASSSTPDIHLHF
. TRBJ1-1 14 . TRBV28 TGTGCCAGCAGTCAACACTCGTCGAGGGCTGAAGCTTTCTTT CASSQHSSRAEAFF
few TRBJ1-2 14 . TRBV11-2 TGTGCCAGCAGCTTAGGTCCAGCGAACTATGGCTACACCTTC CASSLGPANYGYTF
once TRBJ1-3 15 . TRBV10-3 TGTGCCACCAGGGCCGGGACAAACACTGGAAACACCATATATTTT CATRAGTNTGNTIYF
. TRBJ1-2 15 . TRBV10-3 TGTGCCATCAGTGAGTCGACCCGAGACATCTATGGCTACACCTTC CAISESTRDIYGYTF
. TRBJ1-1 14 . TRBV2 TGTGCCAGCAGTGAAGACAGGACCAATAATGAAGCTTTCTTT CASSEDRTNNEAFF
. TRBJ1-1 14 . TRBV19 TGTGCCAGTACCCCGGACAGATGGAACACTGAAGCTTTCTTT CASTPDRWNTEAFF
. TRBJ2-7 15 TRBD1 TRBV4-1 TGCGCCAGCAGCCAAGAACCGGGACAGGGGGACGAGCAGTACTTC CASSQEPGQGDEQYF
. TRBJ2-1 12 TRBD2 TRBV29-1 TGCAGCGTTGAGGCGGGAGGGGATGAGCAGTTCTTC CSVEAGGDEQFF
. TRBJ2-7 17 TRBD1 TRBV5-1 TGCGCCAGCAGTTACTCTTGGACAGGGCCTTTATCCTACGAGCAGTACTTC CASSYSWTGPLSYEQYF